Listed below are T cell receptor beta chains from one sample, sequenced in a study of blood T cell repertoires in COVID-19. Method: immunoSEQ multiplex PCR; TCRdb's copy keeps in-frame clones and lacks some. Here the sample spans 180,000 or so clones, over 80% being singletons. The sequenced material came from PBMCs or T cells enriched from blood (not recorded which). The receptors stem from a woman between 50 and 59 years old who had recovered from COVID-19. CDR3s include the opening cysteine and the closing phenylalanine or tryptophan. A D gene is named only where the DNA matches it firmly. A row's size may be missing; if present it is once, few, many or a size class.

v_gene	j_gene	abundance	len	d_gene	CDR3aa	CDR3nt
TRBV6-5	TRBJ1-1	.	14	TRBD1	CASSPRQGNTEAFF	TGTGCCAGCAGTCCCCGACAGGGGAACACTGAAGCTTTCTTT
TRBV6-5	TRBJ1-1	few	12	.	CATELGGTEAFF	TGTGCCACCGAGCTGGGGGGCACTGAAGCTTTCTTT
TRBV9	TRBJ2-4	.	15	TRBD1	CASSASTGGKNIQYF	TGTGCCAGCAGCGCCTCGACAGGGGGCAAAAACATTCAGTACTTC
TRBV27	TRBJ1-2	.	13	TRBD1	CASSFRTGDGYTF	TGTGCCAGCAGTTTTAGGACAGGGGACGGCTACACCTTC
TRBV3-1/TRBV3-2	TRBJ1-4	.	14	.	CASSHGSYNEKLFF	TGTGCCAGCAGCCACGGGTCCTATAATGAAAAACTGTTTTTT
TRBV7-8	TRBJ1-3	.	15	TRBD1	CASSSADRDENTIYF	TGTGCCAGCAGCTCAGCCGACAGGGACGAGAACACCATATATTTT
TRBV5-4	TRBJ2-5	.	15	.	CASSLGQALQETQYF	TGTGCCAGCAGCTTGGGTCAGGCCCTCCAAGAGACCCAGTACTTC
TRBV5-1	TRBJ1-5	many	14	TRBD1	CASSLEGGGQPQHF	TGCGCCAGCAGCTTGGAAGGGGGCGGTCAGCCCCAGCATTTT
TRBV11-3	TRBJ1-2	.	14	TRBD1	CASSLGDRDGGYTF	TGTGCCAGCAGCTTAGGGGACAGGGACGGTGGCTACACCTTC
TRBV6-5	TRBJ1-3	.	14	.	CASSYTRGGNTIYF	TGTGCCAGCAGTTACACTAGAGGTGGAAACACCATATATTTT
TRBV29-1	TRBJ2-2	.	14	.	CSVAGLENTGELFF	TGCAGCGTTGCGGGTCTAGAGAACACCGGGGAGCTGTTTTTT
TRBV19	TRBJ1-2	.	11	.	CASSWRSGYTF	TGTGCCAGTAGTTGGCGTAGCGGCTACACCTTC
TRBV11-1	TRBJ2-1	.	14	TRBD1	CASSLEWTGNEQFF	TGTGCCAGCAGCTTAGAATGGACAGGGAATGAGCAGTTCTTC
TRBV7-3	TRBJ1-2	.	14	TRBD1	CASSLPRQGEGYTF	TGTGCCAGCAGCTTACCCAGACAGGGTGAAGGCTACACCTTC
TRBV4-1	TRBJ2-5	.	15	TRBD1	CASSQEGQGVKTQYF	TGCGCCAGCAGCCAAGAGGGGCAGGGGGTGAAGACCCAGTACTTC
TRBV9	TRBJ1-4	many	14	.	CASSLTGGNEKLFF	TGTGCCAGCAGCCTCACCGGGGGGAATGAAAAACTGTTTTTT
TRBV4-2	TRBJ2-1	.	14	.	CASSQGRSGEEQFF	TGTGCCAGCAGCCAAGGTAGGAGTGGGGAGGAGCAGTTCTTC
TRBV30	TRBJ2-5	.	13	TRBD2	CAWSVAAGGTQYF	TGTGCCTGGAGTGTAGCAGCGGGGGGGACCCAGTACTTC
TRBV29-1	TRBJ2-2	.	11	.	CSGGLAGELFF	TGCAGCGGGGGCCTTGCCGGGGAGCTGTTTTTT
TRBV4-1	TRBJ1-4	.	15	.	CASSRSRVREEKLFF	TGCGCCAGCAGCCGTTCCAGGGTTCGGGAGGAAAAACTGTTTTTT
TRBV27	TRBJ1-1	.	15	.	CASSLGPGKITEAFF	TGTGCCAGCAGTTTGGGGCCAGGGAAGATCACTGAAGCTTTCTTT
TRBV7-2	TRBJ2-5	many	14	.	CASSSAGISETQYF	TGTGCCAGCAGCTCCGCGGGGATATCAGAGACCCAGTACTTC
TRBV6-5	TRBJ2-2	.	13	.	CASSYQNTGELFF	TGTGCCAGCAGTTACCAGAACACCGGGGAGCTGTTTTTT
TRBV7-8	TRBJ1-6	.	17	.	CASSPQRTGSYNSPLHF	TGTGCCAGCAGCCCCCAGAGGACTGGGTCCTATAATTCACCCCTCCACTTT
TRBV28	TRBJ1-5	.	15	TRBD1	CASSLGQGESQPQHF	TGTGCCAGCAGTTTAGGACAGGGGGAAAGCCAGCCCCAGCATTTT
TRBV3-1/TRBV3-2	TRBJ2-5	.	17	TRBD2	CASSQEGSGGYGETQYF	TGTGCCAGCAGCCAAGAGGGCAGCGGGGGGTATGGAGAGACCCAGTACTTC
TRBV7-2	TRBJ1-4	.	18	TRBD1	CASSFSNFAGQVGEKLFF	TGTGCCAGCAGCTTTTCCAATTTCGCCGGACAGGTGGGAGAAAAACTGTTTTTT
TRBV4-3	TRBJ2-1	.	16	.	CASSQDLVSSYNEQFF	TGCGCCAGCAGCCAAGATCTAGTGAGCTCCTACAATGAGCAGTTCTTC
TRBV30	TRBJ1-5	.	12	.	CAWTSRNQPQHF	TGTGCCTGGACTAGTAGGAATCAGCCCCAGCATTTT
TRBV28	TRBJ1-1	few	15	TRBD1	CASIPGGSMNTEAFF	TGTGCCAGCATTCCAGGGGGGTCGATGAACACTGAAGCTTTCTTT
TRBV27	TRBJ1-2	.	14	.	CASSLGGALGGYTF	TGTGCCAGCAGTTTGGGGGGGGCATTGGGTGGCTACACCTTC
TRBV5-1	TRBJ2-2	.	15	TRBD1	CATWAGGTNTGELFF	TGCGCCACCTGGGCAGGGGGCACGAACACCGGGGAGCTGTTTTTT